This TCR beta chain was retrieved from a study of Tregs in tolerant kidney transplant recipients. Study-wide points: For some patients, primers changed over time, blocking nucleotide-level comparison. Findings come from small patient numbers and require larger validation. Tregs expanded with activated donor B cells seemed most donor-specific. Tolerant patients' donor-specific Tregs expanded beyond overall Tregs, suggesting antigen-driven growth.

This clone was seen a handful of times. Antigen: not known. Sequencing was performed with immunoSEQ multiplex PCR; in TCRdb, only in-frame clones are kept and a portion is missing. Among tens of thousands of clones listed, less than 95% were seen once. The TCR originated in a human donor who received a combined kidney and bone marrow transplant. Sequencing used Tregs from blood, obtained before the transplant.

CDR3 bases: TGTGCCAGCGGCAACCGGGACTTAGGCTCCTACGAGCAGTACTTC. Translated: CASGNRDLGSYEQYF. The chain joins TRBV2 to TRBJ2-7, with a tentative D call TRBD2 (6 bases). The V and J ends lost 8 bases and 0 bases respectively, with 17 bases between them. The CDR3 is 15 residues long. CDR1 and CDR2 (germline): SNHLY, FYNNEI.